Sequencing of this T cell receptor beta chain was carried out in a study of T-cell reconstitution after alpha-beta-depleted transplantation in children. Unique molecular identifiers were incorporated during preparation of the TCRbeta library. Each CDR3 protein is one row after TCRdb ran MiXCR on the PCR reads. The profile shows about 460,000 distinct CDR3 sequences, around 12% of them singletons. This clonotype was seen a few times. CDR1 and CDR2 (germline): SEHNR, FQNEAQ (reference sequence). Trimming cost V 3 bases and J 3 bases; bases outside gene matches: 7. This CDR3 is 15 amino acids long. The sample was PBMCs from the stem cell graft donor, taken from the stem cell graft. The origin of this receptor is a human donor who donated a stem cell graft to a child with combined immunodeficiency. This sequence joins TRBV7-9 and TRBJ2-7; 8 bases match TRBD1. The CDR3 DNA is TGTGCCAGCAGCTTTATTCAGGGGGCCAACTACGAGCAGTACTTC. It translates to CASSFIQGANYEQYF.